The rows below give T cell receptor beta chains drawn from one sample of a study of cytomegalovirus exposure and HLA in healthy donors. Sequenced by immunoSEQ multiplex PCR; TCRdb stores in-frame clones only, minus some. The sample yields roughly 190,000 clones, just under 75% seen once. The sample consisted of PBMCs. These receptors were obtained from a man younger than 40 in good health and CMV-seropositive. CDR3s include the opening cysteine and the closing phenylalanine or tryptophan. A D gene is named only where the DNA matches it firmly. Clone size appears in some rows only: once, few, many, or a class for an expanded clone.

D gene: -
V gene: TRBV5-4
clone size: -
J gene: TRBJ2-5
CDR3 protein: CASSLNLEGNGNYF
CDR3 DNA: TGTGCCAGCAGCTTGAATCTGGAAGGGAACGGGAACTACTTC

D gene: TRBD1
V gene: TRBV5-5
clone size: -
J gene: TRBJ2-5
CDR3 protein: CASSPGTGIQETQYF
CDR3 DNA: TGTGCCAGCAGCCCCGGGACAGGGATACAAGAGACCCAGTACTTC

D gene: TRBD2
V gene: TRBV9
clone size: -
J gene: TRBJ2-7
CDR3 protein: CASSVGDGGAQQYF
CDR3 DNA: TGTGCCAGCAGCGTAGGTGACGGGGGGGCCCAGCAGTACTTC

D gene: TRBD1
V gene: TRBV30
clone size: -
J gene: TRBJ1-1
CDR3 protein: CAWGLGQGGTEAFF
CDR3 DNA: TGTGCCTGGGGATTAGGACAGGGAGGGACTGAAGCTTTCTTT

D gene: TRBD1
V gene: TRBV30
clone size: -
J gene: TRBJ1-2
CDR3 protein: CALRGTGLYGYTF
CDR3 DNA: TGTGCCTTACGCGGGACAGGTCTTTATGGCTACACCTTC

D gene: TRBD1
V gene: TRBV5-1
clone size: -
J gene: TRBJ1-1
CDR3 protein: CASSYRGLRTEAFF
CDR3 DNA: TGCGCCAGCAGCTACAGGGGGCTGAGGACTGAAGCTTTCTTT

D gene: -
V gene: TRBV6-1
clone size: -
J gene: TRBJ2-7
CDR3 protein: CASSALPGLHPRSYEQYF
CDR3 DNA: TGTGCCAGCAGTGCCCTCCCGGGACTGCACCCGAGGTCCTACGAGCAGTACTTC

D gene: TRBD1
V gene: TRBV5-1
clone size: few
J gene: TRBJ2-1
CDR3 protein: CASSPRTGNYNEQFF
CDR3 DNA: TGCGCCAGCAGCCCTCGGACAGGTAATTACAATGAGCAGTTCTTC

D gene: TRBD1
V gene: TRBV28
clone size: few
J gene: TRBJ1-5
CDR3 protein: CASSPPPGQGAEEQPQHF
CDR3 DNA: TGTGCCAGCAGTCCCCCCCCGGGACAGGGGGCGGAAGAGCAGCCCCAGCATTTT

D gene: -
V gene: TRBV27
clone size: -
J gene: TRBJ2-3
CDR3 protein: CASRSAGDTQYF
CDR3 DNA: TGTGCCAGCAGGTCGGCGGGGGATACGCAGTATTTT

D gene: -
V gene: TRBV6-4
clone size: once
J gene: TRBJ1-1
CDR3 protein: CASSPTGFRSEAFF
CDR3 DNA: TGTGCCAGCAGCCCGACCGGGTTTAGGTCTGAAGCTTTCTTT

D gene: TRBD2
V gene: TRBV4-3
clone size: -
J gene: TRBJ2-1
CDR3 protein: CASSQVSTSGATYNEQFF
CDR3 DNA: TGCGCCAGCAGCCAAGTTAGCACTAGCGGGGCGACTTACAATGAGCAGTTCTTC

D gene: TRBD1
V gene: TRBV10-3
clone size: -
J gene: TRBJ2-5
CDR3 protein: CAIRGTGGFNRETQYF
CDR3 DNA: TGTGCCATCAGGGGGACAGGGGGATTCAATCGGGAGACCCAGTACTTC

D gene: -
V gene: TRBV7-6
clone size: once
J gene: TRBJ1-1
CDR3 protein: CASSPLQTRGTEAFF
CDR3 DNA: TGTGCCAGCAGCCCCCTACAGACCCGGGGCACTGAAGCTTTCTTT

D gene: TRBD2
V gene: TRBV5-6
clone size: few
J gene: TRBJ2-7
CDR3 protein: CASSPDGLAGVEQYF
CDR3 DNA: TGTGCCAGCAGCCCCGATGGGCTAGCGGGAGTCGAGCAGTACTTC

D gene: TRBD1
V gene: TRBV7-2
clone size: -
J gene: TRBJ1-4
CDR3 protein: CASSLNGQGNEKLFF
CDR3 DNA: TGTGCCAGCAGCTTGAATGGACAGGGGAATGAAAAACTGTTTTTT

D gene: TRBD2
V gene: TRBV5-4
clone size: -
J gene: TRBJ2-3
CDR3 protein: CASSYWGGSGTDTQYF
CDR3 DNA: TGTGCCAGCTCCTACTGGGGCGGGAGTGGCACAGATACGCAGTATTTT

D gene: -
V gene: TRBV11-2
clone size: once
J gene: TRBJ1-1
CDR3 protein: CASSTRPGDTEAFF
CDR3 DNA: TGTGCCAGCAGCACTAGACCGGGGGACACTGAAGCTTTCTTT

D gene: -
V gene: TRBV30
clone size: -
J gene: TRBJ2-3
CDR3 protein: CAWTGARAQYF
CDR3 DNA: TGTGCCTGGACTGGGGCCCGGGCGCAGTATTTT

D gene: -
V gene: TRBV6-1
clone size: -
J gene: TRBJ2-1
CDR3 protein: CASSESQGLIEQFF
CDR3 DNA: TGTGCCAGCAGTGAAAGTCAGGGGTTAATTGAGCAGTTCTTC

D gene: -
V gene: TRBV19
clone size: -
J gene: TRBJ1-6
CDR3 protein: CASSPGLSGSPLHF
CDR3 DNA: TGTGCCAGTAGCCCGGGACTGTCGGGATCACCCCTCCACTTT

D gene: -
V gene: TRBV19
clone size: once
J gene: TRBJ2-4
CDR3 protein: CASSIGWRGPKRENIQYF
CDR3 DNA: TGTGCCAGTAGTATAGGGTGGCGGGGCCCCAAGCGAGAAAACATTCAGTACTTC